These T cell receptor beta chains were read from a single sample in a study of blood T cells in healthy people across ages. TCRdb passed the 5' RACE reads through MiXCR, listing each CDR3 protein once. The sample has 1.5 million or so distinct CDR3 sequences, roughly 45% seen once. Sequenced material: blood. These receptors all stem from a woman aged 18 to 35 in good health. The CDR3 runs from the conserved cysteine through the conserved F or W. D genes are given only for firm matches. Size values are once, few and many counts, or a class for expanded clones, and some rows have none.

V gene,J gene,D gene,clone size,CDR3 protein,CDR3 DNA
TRBV7-9,TRBJ2-1,.,few,CASSFWLAGSSYNEQFF,TGTGCCAGCAGCTTTTGGCTAGCAGGGAGCTCCTACAATGAGCAGTTCTTC
TRBV20-1,TRBJ2-3,TRBD2,.,CSARPTSGGGSTDTQYF,TGCAGTGCTAGACCAACTAGCGGGGGAGGATCCACAGATACGCAGTATTTT
TRBV4-2,TRBJ2-3,TRBD2,few,CASSLLAGTMDTQYF,TGTGCCAGCAGCCTCCTAGCGGGCACTATGGATACGCAGTATTTT
TRBV30,TRBJ2-2,TRBD1,.,CAWRTGYTGELFF,TGTGCCTGGAGGACAGGGTACACCGGGGAGCTGTTTTTT
TRBV5-1,TRBJ2-1,TRBD2,.,CASSLGTSGRLKEQFF,TGCGCCAGCAGCTTGGGGACTAGCGGGAGACTAAAGGAGCAGTTCTTC
TRBV20-1,TRBJ2-3,.,.,CSAIPSPQYF,TGCAGTGCTATCCCCTCTCCGCAGTATTTT
TRBV5-5,TRBJ2-5,TRBD2,.,CASSLALTSGVYNEQYF,TGTGCCAGCAGCTTGGCCCTAACTAGCGGGGTCTACAATGAGCAGTACTTC
TRBV28,TRBJ1-2,TRBD1,.,CASRPRDRANYGYTF,TGTGCCAGCAGACCCCGGGACAGGGCTAACTATGGCTACACCTTC
TRBV9,TRBJ1-1,TRBD1,few,CASSVHRGGTEAFF,TGTGCCAGCAGCGTACACAGGGGTGGCACTGAAGCTTTCTTT
TRBV4-2,TRBJ2-1,.,.,CTSSQEQDEGYNEQFF,TGTACCAGCAGCCAAGAGCAGGATGAGGGATACAATGAGCAGTTCTTC
TRBV12-3/TRBV12-4,TRBJ1-4,.,few,CATTQQVGEKLFF,TGTGCCACCACACAGCAGGTGGGGGAAAAACTGTTTTTT
TRBV10-1,TRBJ2-7,.,.,CASSETAGEQYF,TGCGCCAGCAGTGAGACCGCGGGTGAGCAGTACTTC
TRBV6-2/TRBV6-3,TRBJ1-1,.,.,CASSSTTGEAFF,TGTGCCAGCAGTTCCACAACCGGTGAAGCTTTCTTT
TRBV20-1,TRBJ2-7,TRBD2,.,CSARAPGLAGYNEQYF,TGCAGTGCTAGAGCCCCGGGACTAGCGGGCTACAATGAGCAGTACTTC
TRBV25-1,TRBJ2-7,.,.,CASGELTYEQYF,TGTGCCAGCGGGGAGCTGACCTACGAGCAGTACTTC
TRBV20-1,TRBJ1-2,.,few,CSPEGKAGYTF,TGCAGTCCGGAGGGGAAGGCTGGCTACACCTTC
TRBV6-6,TRBJ1-1,.,.,CAIRTAIMNTEAFF,TGTGCCATCAGGACAGCGATTATGAACACTGAAGCTTTCTTT
TRBV5-1,TRBJ2-5,TRBD2,few,CASSLPSGGRKETQYF,TGCGCCAGCAGCTTGCCTAGCGGGGGCCGTAAAGAGACCCAGTACTTC
TRBV4-1,TRBJ1-2,.,.,CASSQVHLAGGGYTF,TGCGCCAGCAGCCAAGTGCATCTGGCGGGAGGAGGCTACACCTTC
TRBV4-1,TRBJ2-3,TRBD1,once,CANSQAEGQGGTDTQYF,TGCGCCAACAGCCAAGCAGAAGGACAGGGCGGCACAGATACGCAGTATTTT
TRBV29-1,TRBJ2-5,TRBD2,.,CSARAGGGYVETQYF,TGCAGCGCCCGAGCGGGAGGGGGTTATGTGGAGACCCAGTACTTC
TRBV9,TRBJ2-3,TRBD2,few,CASSVVPSGSADTQYF,TGTGCCAGCAGCGTAGTCCCTAGCGGGAGTGCAGATACGCAGTATTTT